The 20 T cell receptor beta chains below come from one sample, sequenced in a study of cytomegalovirus exposure and HLA in healthy donors. PCR used 60 Vbeta primers and 13 Jbeta primers. Data came from immunoSEQ multiplex PCR; TCRdb stores just in-frame clones and leaves some out. This sample has about 150,000 clones; roughly 82% occur once, and the top ten carry under 8%. The material sequenced was PBMCs. Source of these receptors: a woman in her forties or fifties in good health and CMV-seropositive.

CDR3 bases: TGTGCCAGCCAAATGGGGCCCAACACCGGGGAGCTGTTTTTT. It encodes CASQMGPNTGELFF. The rearrangement uses TRBV2 and TRBJ2-2, with a possible D match to TRBD1 (5 bases). Germline CDR1 is SNHLY and CDR2 is FYNNEI. The V gene lost 8 bases and the J gene lost 2 bases, with 12 bases spanning the gap. This CDR3 is built from 14 residues.

The CDR3 DNA reads as TGTGCCAGCAGTTACTCAAAGGGGGCGCGGGTCACTGAAGCTTTCTTT. Translated, it gives CASSYSKGARVTEAFF. V and J are TRBV6-6 and TRBJ1-1; 7 nucleotides match TRBD1. CDR3 length: 16 residues. V trimming: 0 bases; J trimming: 4 bases; junction bases outside the gene matches: 8. Germline V lookup: CDR1 MNHNY, CDR2 SVGAGI (reference sequence).

The chain has TRBV30 and TRBJ1-1; TRBD1 agrees at 7 bases. Germline assignment: CDR1 GTSNPN and CDR2 SVGIG (reference sequence). The CDR3 has 14 amino acids. Trimming took 2 bases from V and 1 from J; bases not matched to a gene: 4. CDR3 nucleotide sequence: TGTGCCTGGAGTTCGGGACAGAAGAACACTGAAGCTTTCTTT. It specifies CAWSSGQKNTEAFF.

The rearrangement joins TRBV7-2 to TRBJ2-5; 10 bases match TRBD2. Trimming cost V 4 bases and J 5 bases; bases outside gene matches: 13. The germline V gene encodes CDR1 SGHTA and CDR2 FQGNSA. The CDR3 runs 17 residues. Here the CDR3 reads CASSSQAGGTVQETQYF. In DNA, the CDR3 is TGTGCCAGCAGCTCCCAAGCGGGGGGGACTGTCCAGGAGACCCAGTACTTC.

The chain uses TRBV7-9 and TRBJ2-1; D uncertain. The CDR3 length is 13 residues. Germline V lookup: CDR1 SEHNR, CDR2 FQNEAQ (reference sequence). Trimming stripped 4 bases from V and 2 bases from J, with 6 bases between. CDR3 DNA sequence: TGTGCCAGCAGCTCCACAGCCTACAATGAGCAGTTCTTC. This codes for CASSSTAYNEQFF.

The chain couples TRBV27 to TRBJ2-3; 9 nucleotides line up with TRBD1. Per germline, CDR1 MNHEY and CDR2 SMNVEV (reference sequence). The CDR3 has 16 amino acids. The V and J ends lost 3 bases and 3 bases, in that order; junction bases with no gene match: 7. The CDR3 region is CASSFRIGTGTDTQYF. The CDR3 nucleotides read TGTGCCAGCAGTTTCAGGATTGGGACAGGGACAGATACGCAGTATTTT.

This clone was found a few times. The chain is built from TRBV9 and TRBJ1-6; tentative D call: TRBD1 (5 bases). The CDR3 is made up of 14 amino acids. The V and J ends lost 0 bases and 6 bases respectively, with 7 bases between them. Germline V gives CDR1 SGDLS, CDR2 YYNGEE. The DNA for the CDR3 is TGTGCCAGCAGCGTAGTAGGGGCTAATTCACCCCTCCACTTT. Protein: CASSVVGANSPLHF.

The CDR3 bases are TGTGCCAGTAGTATCATTGCAGGGCTGAATTATGGCTACACCTTC. It yields the protein CASSIIAGLNYGYTF. The chain uses TRBV19 and TRBJ1-2; perhaps TRBD1 as D (5 bases). There are 15 residues in the CDR3. V lost 3 bases and J lost 5, with 16 bases in between. Germline V gene data show CDR1 as LNHDA and CDR2 as SQIVND (reference sequence).

This clone has a single count. This chain uses TRBV9 with TRBJ2-7; 9 bases agree with TRBD2. J was trimmed by 3 bases and V by 0 bases; bases with no gene match: 4. Germline-derived CDR1 and CDR2 are SGDLS and YYNGEE. The CDR3 contains 15 residues. CDR3 DNA sequence: TGTGCCAGCAGCGTAGGACAGCGGGGGGACTACGAGCAGTACTTC. It specifies CASSVGQRGDYEQYF.

The chain uses TRBV4-3 and TRBJ2-2; 14 nucleotides match TRBD2. J lost 4 bases, V lost 4 bases, and 5 bases had no gene match. Germline CDR1 is LGHNA and CDR2 is YSLEER. This CDR3 contains 17 residues. The CDR3 coding sequence is TGCGCCAGCAGCCGAATGGGGACTAGCGGGGGCACCGGGGAGCTGTTTTTT. This sequence encodes CASSRMGTSGGTGELFF.

This clone has more than one count but fewer than ten. This chain joins TRBV11-2 and TRBJ2-7; TRBD1 aligns across 10 bases. Germline V gene data show CDR1 as SGHAT and CDR2 as FQNNGV. The CDR3 has 19 residues. J was trimmed by 2 bases and V by 1 base; bases with no gene match: 14. In DNA, the CDR3 is TGTGCCAGCAGCTTAGTTACAGGACAGGGGGTCGTTTTTCCCTACGAGCAGTACTTC. Translated: CASSLVTGQGVVFPYEQYF.

J is TRBJ2-1 and V is TRBV30; D remains ambiguous. The CDR3 runs 13 residues. V lost 4 bases and J 3 bases, leaving 10 bases between the germline ends. Germline V lookup: CDR1 GTSNPN, CDR2 SVGIG (reference sequence). The CDR3 is CAWTSSSYNEQFF. DNA of the CDR3: TGTGCCTGGACAAGTAGTAGCTACAATGAGCAGTTCTTC.

This CDR3 reads CASSLRTASTDTQYF. In DNA, the CDR3 is TGCGCCAGCAGCTTGCGGACAGCGAGCACAGATACGCAGTATTTT. This chain uses TRBV5-1 with TRBJ2-3; tentatively, D is TRBD1 (6 bases). The germline CDR1 and CDR2 sequences are SGHRS and YFSETQ. This CDR3 contains 15 residues. V was pared by 1 base and J by 0 bases, with 9 bases between.

The chain has TRBV18 and TRBJ2-2, with TRBD1 matching 8 bases. Germline trimming cut 6 bases from V and 1 base from J; bases unmatched to any gene: 7. CDR3 length equals 16 residues. In germline, CDR1 is KGHSH, CDR2 LQKENI. CDR3 nucleotide sequence: TGTGCCAGCTCCCTCCAGGGGGCGAAGAACACCGGGGAGCTGTTTTTT. This codes for CASSLQGAKNTGELFF.

This clone occurred once. The genes are TRBV29-1 and TRBJ1-1; the D is unclear. The germline gives CDR1 SQVTM, CDR2 ANQGSEA. The CDR3 consists of 13 residues. With 7 bases removed from V and 11 bases from J, the gap between germline ends came to 23 bases. For the CDR3, the DNA is TGCAGCGCTGGCATGCCCTCGGGTACCGGGGCTTTCTTT. This gives the protein CSAGMPSGTGAFF.

This chain joins TRBV6-5 and TRBJ2-1; 7 bases are shared with TRBD2. The CDR3 contains 14 residues. The V gene end was trimmed by 4 bases and the J gene end by 5 bases; junction bases not matched to a gene: 5. CDR1 is MNHEY, CDR2 SVGAGI, per germline. DNA for the CDR3: TGTGCCAGCAGTTGGACTAGGAGTAACAATGAGCAGTTCTTC. It translates to CASSWTRSNNEQFF.

This chain connects TRBV5-1 to TRBJ2-2; 8 bases are shared with TRBD1. CDR1 SGHRS and CDR2 YFSETQ come from the germline V gene. Losses at the gene ends were 1 base for V and 5 bases for J; bases not matched to a gene: 4. The CDR3 consists of 15 residues. Here the CDR3 DNA reads TGCGCCAGCAGCTTGTCGACAGGGGTTACCGGGGAGCTGTTTTTT. Amino acid sequence: CASSLSTGVTGELFF.

This chain uses TRBV13 with TRBJ2-1; tentative D call: TRBD1 (6 bases). The CDR3 sequence is 16 residues long. Per the germline V gene, CDR1 is PRHDT and CDR2 is FYEKMQ (reference sequence). V lost 5 bases and J lost 0, with 14 bases in between. CDR3 bases: TGTGCCAGCAGCACCTCAGGGGCCCGCTCCTACAATGAGCAGTTCTTC. It translates to CASSTSGARSYNEQFF. Variable domain in full (rest from reference TRBV13 and TRBJ2-1): AAGVIQSPRHLIKEKRETATLKCYPIPRHDTVYWYQQGPGQDPQFLISFYEKMQSDKGSIPDRFSAQQFSDYHSELNMSSLELGDSALYFCASSTSGARSYNEQFFGPGTRLTVL.

The genes are TRBV7-9 and TRBJ1-6, with TRBD1 as a possible D gene (6 bases). Between the trimmed V and J ends, which lost 6 bases and 7 bases, there was a span of 16 bases. CDR1 SEHNR and CDR2 FQNEAQ come from the germline V gene (reference sequence). The CDR3 runs 15 residues. The CDR3 DNA reads as TGTGCCAGCAGGCTTGGGGGCGAAATGAATTCACCCCTCCACTTT. It translates to CASRLGGEMNSPLHF.

The gene calls are TRBV2 and TRBJ2-6, with 7 bases identical to TRBD1. The V segment lost 4 bases and the J segment 0 bases; nucleotides outside the gene matches: 3. This CDR3 has 16 residues. Germline values: CDR1 SNHLY, CDR2 FYNNEI. CDR3 amino acids: CASSATGPSGANVLTF. The CDR3 nucleotides are TGTGCCAGCAGTGCGACAGGGCCCTCTGGGGCCAACGTCCTGACTTTC.